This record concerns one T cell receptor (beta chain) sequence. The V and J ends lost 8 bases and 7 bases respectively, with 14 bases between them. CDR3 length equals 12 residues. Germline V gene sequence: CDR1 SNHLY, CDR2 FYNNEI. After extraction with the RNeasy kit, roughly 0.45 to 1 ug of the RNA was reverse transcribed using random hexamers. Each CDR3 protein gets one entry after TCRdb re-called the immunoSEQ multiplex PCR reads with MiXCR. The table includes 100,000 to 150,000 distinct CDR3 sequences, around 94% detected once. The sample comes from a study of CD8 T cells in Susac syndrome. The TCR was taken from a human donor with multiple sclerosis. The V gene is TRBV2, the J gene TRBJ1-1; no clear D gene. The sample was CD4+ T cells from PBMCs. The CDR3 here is CASSPDVGEAFF. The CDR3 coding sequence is TGTGCCAGCTCTCCGGACGTGGGTGAAGCTTTCTTT.